This passage covers 4 T cell receptor beta chains from one sample sequenced in a study of T cells in tumors after PD-1 blockade. Clones were read by immunoSEQ multiplex PCR, and TCRdb kept only the in-frame ones, dropping some. The sample records approximately 47,000 clones, around 80% being singletons. Source: PBMCs, taken before anti-PD-1 therapy. These receptors were obtained from a human donor with advanced basal cell or squamous cell carcinoma (not recorded which).

A single count supports this clone. The genes are TRBV6-4 and TRBJ1-6; 7 bases align to TRBD1. V gave up 5 bases and J gave up 7 bases; unmatched junction bases: 5. The CDR3 is 14 amino acids. From germline, CDR1 is MRHNA and CDR2 SNTAGT. The CDR3 bases are TGTGCCAGCAGTTCGACAGGGTTGAATTCACCCCTCCACTTT. Its translation: CASSSTGLNSPLHF.

This rearrangement joins TRBV28 to TRBJ1-5, with D tentatively TRBD1 (5 bases). V lost 3 bases to trimming and J lost 7 bases, with 13 bases between them. CDR3 length equals 14 residues. Per the germline V gene, CDR1 is MDHEN and CDR2 is SYDVKM. CDR3 bases: TGTGCCAGCAGTTTTCGGGGGAGGGAACAGCCCCAGCATTTT. Translated, it gives CASSFRGREQPQHF.

The V gene is TRBV7-8, the J gene TRBJ2-7; D remains ambiguous. V lost 2 bases and J 0 bases, leaving 5 bases between the germline ends. CDR3 length: 13 residues. Per the germline V gene, CDR1 is SGHVS and CDR2 is FQNEAQ. CDR3: CASSLQDSYEQYF. In DNA, the CDR3 is TGTGCCAGCAGCTTACAGGACTCCTACGAGCAGTACTTC.

This clone was detected only a few times. The V and J genes are TRBV19 and TRBJ2-6; D unclear. CDR1 LNHDA and CDR2 SQIVND come from the germline V gene (reference sequence). V dropped 1 base and J dropped 0 bases, with 4 bases sitting between them. The CDR3 extends over 15 amino acids. This chain's CDR3 is CASSIAFSGANVLTF. The CDR3 nucleotides are TGTGCCAGTAGTATAGCCTTCTCTGGGGCCAACGTCCTGACTTTC.